The source of this T cell receptor (beta chain) is a study of technical replicates of blood from several donors. Libraries were prepared by immunoSEQ multiplex PCR; TCRdb keeps only in-frame clonotypes and omits some of them. The sample holds approximately 80,000 clones, 89% seen once. CDR3 length equals 17 residues. CDR1 and CDR2 (germline): MNHNS, SASEGT. V was clipped by 0 bases and J by 4 bases, with 16 bases between them. In this sample, this clone turned up a few times. The chain has TRBV6-1 and TRBJ1-5; D is possibly TRBD1 (5 bases). The sequence derives from a human donor in good health. The sequenced sample consisted of T cells isolated from PBMCs. Here the CDR3 reads CASSEATGSGFNQPQHF. DNA of the CDR3: TGTGCCAGCAGTGAAGCTACGGGTTCAGGGTTTAATCAGCCCCAGCATTTT.